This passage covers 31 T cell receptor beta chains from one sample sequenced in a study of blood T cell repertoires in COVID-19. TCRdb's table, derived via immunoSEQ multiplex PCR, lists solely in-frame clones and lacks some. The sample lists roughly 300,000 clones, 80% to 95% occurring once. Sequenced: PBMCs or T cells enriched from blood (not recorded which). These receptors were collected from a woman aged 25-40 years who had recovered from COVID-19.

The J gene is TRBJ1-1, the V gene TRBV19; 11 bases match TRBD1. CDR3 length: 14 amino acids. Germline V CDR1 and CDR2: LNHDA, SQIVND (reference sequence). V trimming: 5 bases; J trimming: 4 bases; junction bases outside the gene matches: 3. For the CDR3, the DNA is TGTGCCAGTAGTTCCGGGACAGGGGGCACTGAAGCTTTCTTT. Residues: CASSSGTGGTEAFF.

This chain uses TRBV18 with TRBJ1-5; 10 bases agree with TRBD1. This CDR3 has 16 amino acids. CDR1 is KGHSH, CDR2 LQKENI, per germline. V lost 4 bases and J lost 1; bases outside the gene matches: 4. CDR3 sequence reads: CASSRTGGGSNQPQHF. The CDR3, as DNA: TGTGCCAGCTCACGGACAGGGGGAGGAAGCAATCAGCCCCAGCATTTT.

The CDR3 DNA follows: TGTGCCAGTAGAGAGGGACTAGCGGGAGACGGTGAGCAGTTCTTC. Translation: CASREGLAGDGEQFF. The chain couples TRBV19 to TRBJ2-1, with 14 bases that match TRBD2. This CDR3 region has 15 residues. V trimming: 6 bases; J trimming: 9 bases; junction bases outside the gene matches: 7. CDR1 is LNHDA, CDR2 SQIVND, per germline (reference sequence). Complete variable domain (other parts from reference TRBV19 and TRBJ2-1): DGGITQSPKYLFRKEGQNVTLSCEQNLNHDAMYWYRQDPGQGLRLIYYSQIVNDFQKGDIAEGYSVSREKKESFPLTVTSAQKNPTAFYLCASREGLAGDGEQFFGPGTRLTVL.

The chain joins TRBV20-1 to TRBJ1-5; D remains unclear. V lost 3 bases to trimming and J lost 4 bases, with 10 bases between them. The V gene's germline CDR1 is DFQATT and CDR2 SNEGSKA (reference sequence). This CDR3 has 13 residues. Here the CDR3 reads CSASGRVNQPQHF. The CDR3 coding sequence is TGCAGTGCTAGTGGACGGGTAAATCAGCCCCAGCATTTT.

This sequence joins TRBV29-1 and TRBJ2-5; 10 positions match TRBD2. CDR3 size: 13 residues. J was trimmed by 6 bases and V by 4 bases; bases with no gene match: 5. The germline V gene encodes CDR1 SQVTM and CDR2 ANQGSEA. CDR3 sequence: CSVATSGIQTQYF. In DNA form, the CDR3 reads TGCAGCGTTGCAACTAGCGGGATCCAGACCCAGTACTTC.

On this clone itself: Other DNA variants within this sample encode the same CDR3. The CDR3 DNA follows: TGCGCCAGCAGCCAGGGACAGGGTGGGTCCTACGAGCAGTACTTC. Encoded protein: CASSQGQGGSYEQYF. The chain recombines TRBV4-1 with TRBJ2-7, with 9 bases that match TRBD1. Germline-derived CDR1 and CDR2 are MGHRA and YSYEKL. V dropped 3 bases and J dropped 1; count of bases not matched to a gene: 4. CDR3 length: 15 residues.

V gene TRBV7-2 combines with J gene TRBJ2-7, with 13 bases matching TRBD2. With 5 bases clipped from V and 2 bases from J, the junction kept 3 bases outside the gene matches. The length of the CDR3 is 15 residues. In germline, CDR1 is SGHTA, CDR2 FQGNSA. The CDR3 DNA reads TGTGCCAGCAGCAACGGACTAGCGGGAGCCTACGAGCAGTACTTC. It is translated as CASSNGLAGAYEQYF.

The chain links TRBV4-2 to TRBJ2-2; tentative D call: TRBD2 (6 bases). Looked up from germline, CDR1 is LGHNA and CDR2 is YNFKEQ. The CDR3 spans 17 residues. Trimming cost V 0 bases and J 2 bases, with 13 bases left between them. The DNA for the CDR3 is TGTGCCAGCAGCCAAGAGGTCCAGCGGGTAAACACCGGGGAGCTGTTTTTT. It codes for CASSQEVQRVNTGELFF.

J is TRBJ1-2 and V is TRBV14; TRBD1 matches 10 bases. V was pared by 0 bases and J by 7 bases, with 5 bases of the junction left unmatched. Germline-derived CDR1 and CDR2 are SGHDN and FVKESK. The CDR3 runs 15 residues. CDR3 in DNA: TGTGCCAGCAGCCAAGACAGGACAGGGGGAACTGGCTACACCTTC. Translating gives CASSQDRTGGTGYTF. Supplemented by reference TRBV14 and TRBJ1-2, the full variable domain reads EAGVTQFPSHSVIEKGQTVTLRCDPISGHDNLYWYRRVMGKEIKFLLHFVKESKQDESGMPNNRFLAERTGGTYSTLKVQPAELEDSGVYFCASSQDRTGGTGYTFGSGTRLTVV.

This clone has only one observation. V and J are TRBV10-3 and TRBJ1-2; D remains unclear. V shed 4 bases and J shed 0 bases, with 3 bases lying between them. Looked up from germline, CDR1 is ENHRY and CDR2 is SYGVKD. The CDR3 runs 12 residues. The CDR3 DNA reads TGTGCCATCAGTGCAACTAACTATGGCTACACCTTC. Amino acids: CAISATNYGYTF.

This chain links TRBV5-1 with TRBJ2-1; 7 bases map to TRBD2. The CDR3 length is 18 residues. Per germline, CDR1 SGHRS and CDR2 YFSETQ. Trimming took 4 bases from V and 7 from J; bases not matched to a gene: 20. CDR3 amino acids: CASSLLASGSLGGNEQFF. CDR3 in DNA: TGCGCCAGCAGCCTATTGGCGTCAGGTAGTTTGGGAGGGAATGAGCAGTTCTTC.

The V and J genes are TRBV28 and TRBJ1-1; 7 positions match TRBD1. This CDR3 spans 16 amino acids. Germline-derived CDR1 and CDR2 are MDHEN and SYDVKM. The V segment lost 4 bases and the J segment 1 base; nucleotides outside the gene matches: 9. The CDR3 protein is CASSSPHRGANTEAFF. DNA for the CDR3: TGTGCCAGCAGTTCCCCCCACAGGGGTGCGAACACTGAAGCTTTCTTT.

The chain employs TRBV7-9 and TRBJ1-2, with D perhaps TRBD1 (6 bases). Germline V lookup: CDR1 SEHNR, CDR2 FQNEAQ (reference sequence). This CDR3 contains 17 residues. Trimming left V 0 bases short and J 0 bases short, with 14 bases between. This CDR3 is CASSLAAGATANYGYTF. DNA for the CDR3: TGTGCCAGCAGCTTAGCGGCGGGGGCCACCGCTAACTATGGCTACACCTTC.

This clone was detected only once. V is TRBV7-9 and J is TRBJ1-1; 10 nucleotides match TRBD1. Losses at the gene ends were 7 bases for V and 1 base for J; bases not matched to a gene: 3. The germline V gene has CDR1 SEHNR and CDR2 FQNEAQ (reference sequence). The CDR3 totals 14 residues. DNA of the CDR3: TGTGCCAGCACAAGGGACAGGGGGAACACTGAAGCTTTCTTT. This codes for CASTRDRGNTEAFF.

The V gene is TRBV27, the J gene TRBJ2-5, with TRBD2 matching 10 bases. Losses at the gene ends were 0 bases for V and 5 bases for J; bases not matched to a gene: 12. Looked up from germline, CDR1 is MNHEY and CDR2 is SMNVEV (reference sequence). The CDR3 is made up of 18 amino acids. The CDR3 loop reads CASSLSRAGGPSMETQYF. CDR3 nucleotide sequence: TGTGCCAGCAGTTTATCGCGAGCGGGAGGGCCGTCGATGGAGACCCAGTACTTC.

The CDR3 is CASSSRLGAPGYTF. The DNA for the CDR3 is TGTGCCAGCAGCTCTAGGCTGGGGGCGCCTGGCTACACCTTC. The gene calls are TRBV11-2 and TRBJ1-2; tentative D call: TRBD1 (6 bases). The CDR3 extends over 14 amino acids. Deletions cut 4 bases from V and 7 bases from J, with 16 bases between. Germline V gene data show CDR1 as SGHAT and CDR2 as FQNNGV.

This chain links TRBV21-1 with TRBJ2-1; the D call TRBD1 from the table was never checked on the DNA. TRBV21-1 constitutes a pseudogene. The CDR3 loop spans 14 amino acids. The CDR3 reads CASSKTKGTGGKFF. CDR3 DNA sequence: TGTGCCAGCAGCAAGACCAAGGGAACAGGGGGAAAGTTCTTC.

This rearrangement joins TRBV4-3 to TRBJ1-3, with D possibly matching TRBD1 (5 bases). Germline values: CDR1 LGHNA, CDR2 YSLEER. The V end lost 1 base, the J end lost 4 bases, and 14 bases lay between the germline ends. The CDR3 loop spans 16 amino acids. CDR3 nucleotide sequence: TGCGCCAGCAGCCAAGGAACAGGTGTCTTGGGAAACACCATATATTTT. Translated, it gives CASSQGTGVLGNTIYF.

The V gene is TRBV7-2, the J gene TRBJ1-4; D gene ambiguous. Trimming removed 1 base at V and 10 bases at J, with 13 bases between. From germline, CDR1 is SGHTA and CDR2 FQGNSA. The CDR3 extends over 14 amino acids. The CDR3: CASSLDIPGGKLFF. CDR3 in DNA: TGTGCCAGCAGCTTAGATATTCCCGGCGGAAAACTGTTTTTT.

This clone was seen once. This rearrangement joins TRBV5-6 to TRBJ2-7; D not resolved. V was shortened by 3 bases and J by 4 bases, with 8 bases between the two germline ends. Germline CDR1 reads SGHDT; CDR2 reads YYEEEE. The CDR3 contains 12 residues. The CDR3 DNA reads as TGTGCCAGCAGCTCCCAGCGTTACGAGCAGTACTTC. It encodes CASSSQRYEQYF.

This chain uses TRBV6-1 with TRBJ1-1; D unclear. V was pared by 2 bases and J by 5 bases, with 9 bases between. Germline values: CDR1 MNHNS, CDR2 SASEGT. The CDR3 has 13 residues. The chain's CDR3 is CASSEWQTTEAFF. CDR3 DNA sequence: TGTGCCAGCAGTGAATGGCAGACTACTGAAGCTTTCTTT.

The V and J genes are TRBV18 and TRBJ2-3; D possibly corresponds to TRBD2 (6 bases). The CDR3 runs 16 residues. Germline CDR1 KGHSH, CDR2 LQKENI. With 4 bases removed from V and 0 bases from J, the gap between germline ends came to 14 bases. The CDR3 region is CASSRATGESTDTQYF. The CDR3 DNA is TGTGCCAGCTCACGGGCGACGGGAGAGAGCACAGATACGCAGTATTTT. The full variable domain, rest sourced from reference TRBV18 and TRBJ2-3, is NAGVMQNPRHLVRRRGQEARLRCSPMKGHSHVYWYRQLPEEGLKFMVYLQKENIIDESGMPKERFSAEFPKEGPSILRIQQVVRGDSAAYFCASSRATGESTDTQYFGPGTRLTVL.

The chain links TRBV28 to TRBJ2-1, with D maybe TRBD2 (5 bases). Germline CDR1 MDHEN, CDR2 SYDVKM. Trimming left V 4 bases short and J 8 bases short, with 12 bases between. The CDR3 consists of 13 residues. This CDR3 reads CASSSGVGYEQFF. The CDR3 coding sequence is TGTGCCAGCAGTTCCGGGGTCGGCTATGAGCAGTTCTTC. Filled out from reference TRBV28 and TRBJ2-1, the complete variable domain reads DVKVTQSSRYLVKRTGEKVFLECVQDMDHENMFWYRQDPGLGLRLIYFSYDVKMKEKGDIPEGYSVSREKKERFSLILESASTNQTSMYLCASSSGVGYEQFFGPGTRLTVL.

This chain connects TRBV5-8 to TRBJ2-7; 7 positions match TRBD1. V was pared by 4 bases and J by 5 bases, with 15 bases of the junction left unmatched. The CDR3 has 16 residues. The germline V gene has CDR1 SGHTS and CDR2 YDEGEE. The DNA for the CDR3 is TGTGCCAGCAGCGGTACAGGGGTGTCCTTTCTCCACGAGCAGTACTTC. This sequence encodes CASSGTGVSFLHEQYF.

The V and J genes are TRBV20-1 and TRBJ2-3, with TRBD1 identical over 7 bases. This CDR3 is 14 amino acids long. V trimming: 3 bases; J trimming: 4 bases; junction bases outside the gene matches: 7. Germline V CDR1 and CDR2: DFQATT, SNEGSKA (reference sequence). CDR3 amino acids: CSASRPQGADTQYF. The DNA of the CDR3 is TGCAGTGCTAGTAGGCCTCAGGGGGCAGATACGCAGTATTTT.

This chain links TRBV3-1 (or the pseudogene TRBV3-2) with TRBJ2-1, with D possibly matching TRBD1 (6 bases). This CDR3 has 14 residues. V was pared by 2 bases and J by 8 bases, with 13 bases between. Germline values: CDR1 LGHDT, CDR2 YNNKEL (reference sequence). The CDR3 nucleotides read TGTGCCAGCAGCCAACGACTCAGGGGCGATGAGCAGTTCTTC. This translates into CASSQRLRGDEQFF.

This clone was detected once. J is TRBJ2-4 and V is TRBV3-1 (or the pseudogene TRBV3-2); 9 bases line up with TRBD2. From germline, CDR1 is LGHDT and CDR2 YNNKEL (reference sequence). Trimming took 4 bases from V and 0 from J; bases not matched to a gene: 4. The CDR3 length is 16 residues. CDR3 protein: CASSRLAGLAKNIQYF. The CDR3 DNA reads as TGTGCCAGCAGCCGGCTAGCGGGGCTAGCCAAAAACATTCAGTACTTC.

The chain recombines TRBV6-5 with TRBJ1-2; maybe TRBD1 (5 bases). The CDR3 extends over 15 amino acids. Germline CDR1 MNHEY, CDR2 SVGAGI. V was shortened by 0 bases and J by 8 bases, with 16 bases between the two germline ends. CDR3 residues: CASSYSRRDSGGYTF. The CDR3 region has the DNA TGTGCCAGCAGTTACTCGAGGAGGGACTCGGGGGGCTACACCTTC.

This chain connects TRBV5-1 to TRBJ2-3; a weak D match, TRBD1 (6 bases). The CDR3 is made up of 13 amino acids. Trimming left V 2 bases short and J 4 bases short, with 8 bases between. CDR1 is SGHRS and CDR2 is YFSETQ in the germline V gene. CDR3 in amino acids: CASSFQGSDTQYF. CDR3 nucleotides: TGCGCCAGCAGCTTCCAGGGGTCAGATACGCAGTATTTT.

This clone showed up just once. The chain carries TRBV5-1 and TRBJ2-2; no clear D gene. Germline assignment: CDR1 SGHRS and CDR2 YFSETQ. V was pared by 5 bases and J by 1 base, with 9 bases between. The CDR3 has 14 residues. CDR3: CASRRPGNTGELFF. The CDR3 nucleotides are TGCGCCAGCAGAAGGCCGGGGAACACCGGGGAGCTGTTTTTT.

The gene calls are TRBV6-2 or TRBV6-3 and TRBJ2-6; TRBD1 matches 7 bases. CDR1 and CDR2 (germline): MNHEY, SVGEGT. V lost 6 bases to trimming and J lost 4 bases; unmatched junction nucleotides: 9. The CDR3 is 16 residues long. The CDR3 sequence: CASSLQGTIGANVLTF. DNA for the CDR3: TGTGCCAGCAGCTTACAGGGGACCATCGGGGCCAACGTCCTGACTTTC.